A single sample gave rise to the 30 T cell receptor beta chains below, sequenced in a study of radiotherapy plus CTLA-4 blockade in lung cancer. Libraries were prepared by immunoSEQ multiplex PCR; TCRdb keeps only in-frame clonotypes and omits some of them. The data show 53,000 or so clones, with approximately 79% seen just once and approximately 10% held by the top ten. The input for sequencing was peripheral blood, taken from a patient treated with radiotherapy plus ipilimumab. The receptors stem from a human donor with non-small cell lung cancer who had stable disease on radiotherapy plus ipilimumab.

The genes are TRBV9 and TRBJ1-2; 8 nucleotides line up with TRBD1. V lost 3 bases, J lost 7 bases, and 8 bases stayed unmatched. Germline CDR1 is SGDLS and CDR2 is YYNGEE. This CDR3 is 14 amino acids long. This chain's CDR3 is CASSERGTGGGYTF. CDR3 in DNA: TGTGCCAGCAGCGAGAGAGGGACAGGAGGTGGCTACACCTTC.

This rearrangement joins TRBV6-1 to TRBJ1-1; D is unclear. Per the germline V gene, CDR1 is MNHNS and CDR2 is SASEGT. The ends were cut back, 7 bases at V and 1 base at J, with 10 bases in the middle. The length of the CDR3 is 13 residues. This chain's CDR3 is CASKGTANTEAFF. In DNA, the CDR3 is TGTGCCAGCAAAGGAACAGCGAACACTGAAGCTTTCTTT.

This CDR3 is CASISDRASGNTIYF. CDR3 coding DNA: TGTGCCAGCATATCAGACAGAGCCTCTGGAAACACCATATATTTT. This chain joins TRBV28 and TRBJ1-3, with D maybe TRBD1 (5 bases). CDR1 is MDHEN and CDR2 is SYDVKM in the germline V gene. Trimming took off 7 bases at V and 0 bases at J, with 13 bases between the two ends. This CDR3 has 15 amino acids.

A few counts support this clone. The V and J genes are TRBV9 and TRBJ1-5; TRBD1 matches 7 bases. The germline V gene encodes CDR1 SGDLS and CDR2 YYNGEE. The J segment lost 3 bases and the V segment lost 0 bases, leaving 3 bases of the junction unmatched. CDR3 length: 15 amino acids. The CDR3 DNA follows: TGTGCCAGCAGCGTAGCAGGACAGGCCAATCAGCCCCAGCATTTT. It specifies CASSVAGQANQPQHF. Full variable domain (remainder filled in from reference TRBV9 and TRBJ1-5): DSGVTQTPKHLITATGQRVTLRCSPRSGDLSVYWYQQSLDQGLQFLIQYYNGEERAKGNILERFSAQQFPDLHSELNLSSLELGDSALYFCASSVAGQANQPQHFGDGTRLSIL.

The chain links TRBV19 to TRBJ2-7, with 9 bases matching TRBD1. V lost 5 bases, J lost 3 bases, and 2 bases stayed unmatched. This CDR3 region has 13 residues. Germline V gene data show CDR1 as LNHDA and CDR2 as SQIVND (reference sequence). The CDR3 sequence is CASSGDRDYEQYF. For the CDR3, the DNA is TGTGCCAGTAGTGGGGACAGGGACTACGAGCAGTACTTC.

On this clone: A junction boundary mismatches the germline segment, possibly from a read error. The V call is TRBV11-2, the J call TRBJ2-5, with TRBD1 matching 7 bases. The CDR3 length is 15 residues. CDR1 is SGHAT and CDR2 is FQNNGV in the germline V gene. DNA of the CDR3: TGTGCCAGCAGCCCCTCCGGGACAGTCCAAGGGACCCAGTACTTC. Translating it yields CASSPSGTVQGTQYF.

This clone was recorded once. The V call is TRBV19, the J call TRBJ2-6; D may be TRBD1 or TRBD2 (5 bases each). The CDR3 has 17 amino acids. CDR1 and CDR2 (germline): LNHDA, SQIVND (reference sequence). V was pared by 6 bases and J by 0 bases, with 15 bases between. The CDR3 bases are TGTGCCAGTAGAAAAGGGACGCGTAACTCTGGGGCCAACGTCCTGACTTTC. Encoded protein: CASRKGTRNSGANVLTF.

The rearrangement joins TRBV6-9 to TRBJ1-5; possibly TRBD1 for D (6 bases). V lost 5 bases and J 2 bases, leaving 10 bases between the germline ends. The CDR3 loop spans 14 amino acids. Per germline, CDR1 MNHGY and CDR2 SVAAGI. The CDR3, as DNA: TGTGCCAGCAGTGCAGGGGCGGGCAATCAGCCCCAGCATTTT. Translating it yields CASSAGAGNQPQHF.

V and J are TRBV6-1 and TRBJ1-1, with unresolved D. CDR1 is MNHNS and CDR2 is SASEGT in the germline V gene. V gave up 6 bases and J gave up 1 base, with 15 bases separating them. The CDR3 loop spans 15 amino acids. CDR3 region: CASRESTARNTEAFF. The CDR3 nucleotides read TGTGCCAGCAGGGAGTCGACTGCACGGAACACTGAAGCTTTCTTT.

This clone was detected once. The chain uses TRBV18 and TRBJ1-1; D unresolved. V lost 0 bases and J lost 1, with 9 bases in between. Germline-derived CDR1 and CDR2 are KGHSH and LQKENI. CDR3 size: 15 residues. CDR3 DNA sequence: TGTGCCAGCTCACCACCCGGGTTTACGAACACTGAAGCTTTCTTT. Protein sequence: CASSPPGFTNTEAFF. The full variable domain, in which reference TRBV18 and TRBJ1-1 provide the parts outside the CDR3, is NAGVMQNPRHLVRRRGQEARLRCSPMKGHSHVYWYRQLPEEGLKFMVYLQKENIIDESGMPKERFSAEFPKEGPSILRIQQVVRGDSAAYFCASSPPGFTNTEAFFGQGTRLTVV.

V and J are TRBV5-1 and TRBJ2-1, with D possibly TRBD2 on 6 matching bases. This CDR3 contains 16 residues. Germline-derived CDR1 and CDR2 are SGHRS and YFSETQ. V gave up 4 bases and J gave up 4 bases, with 18 bases separating them. This CDR3 reads CASSVGSSDGYNEQFF. CDR3 nucleotide sequence: TGCGCCAGCAGCGTGGGCTCTAGCGACGGATACAATGAGCAGTTCTTC.

In its sample, this clone was seen a few times. The rearrangement uses TRBV5-1 and TRBJ1-5; 8 nucleotides line up with TRBD1. The CDR3 extends over 15 amino acids. V lost 3 bases, J lost 4 bases, and 6 bases stayed unmatched. Germline V gives CDR1 SGHRS, CDR2 YFSETQ. CDR3 in DNA: TGCGCCAGCAGCTGGGACGGGACAGGAAATCAGCCCCAGCATTTT. Translating it yields CASSWDGTGNQPQHF. The full variable domain, in which reference TRBV5-1 and TRBJ1-5 provide the parts outside the CDR3, is KAGVTQTPRYLIKTRGQQVTLSCSPISGHRSVSWYQQTPGQGLQFLFEYFSETQRNKGNFPGRFSGRQFSNSRSEMNVSTLELGDSALYLCASSWDGTGNQPQHFGDGTRLSIL.

The rearrangement uses TRBV7-2 and TRBJ1-1, with D maybe TRBD1 (6 bases). The V end lost 7 bases, the J end lost 4 bases, and 13 bases lay between the germline ends. CDR3 length: 13 amino acids. Germline values: CDR1 SGHTA, CDR2 FQGNSA. The CDR3 protein is CASKTKGGTEAFF. In DNA, the CDR3 is TGTGCCAGCAAAACAAAGGGGGGCACTGAAGCTTTCTTT.

The rearrangement joins TRBV10-3 to TRBJ2-1; no firm D call. The CDR3 consists of 11 residues. V lost 5 bases and J 7 bases, leaving 6 bases between the germline ends. CDR1 and CDR2 (germline): ENHRY, SYGVKD. The DNA for the CDR3 is TGTGCCATCAGTCTGGGGAATGAGCAGTTCTTC. It specifies CAISLGNEQFF.

This clone appeared a single time. The genes are TRBV5-3 and TRBJ2-2; TRBD1 aligns across 8 bases. TRBV5-3 is classed as an ORF, of uncertain function. There are 18 residues in the CDR3. Losses at the gene ends were 5 bases for V and 7 bases for J; bases not matched to a gene: 19. CDR3 in amino acids: CARSNHMDRVAENGELFF. CDR3 nucleotide sequence: TGTGCCAGAAGTAATCATATGGACAGGGTAGCAGAGAACGGGGAGCTGTTTTTT.

This sequence joins TRBV5-1 and TRBJ2-1, with TRBD2 matching over 12 bases. CDR3 length: 15 residues. Germline-derived CDR1 and CDR2 are SGHRS and YFSETQ. Germline trimming cut 5 bases from V and 6 bases from J; bases unmatched to any gene: 6. DNA for the CDR3: TGCGCCAGCAGGATGGGACTAGCGGGTGGCAATGAGCAGTTCTTC. Translating gives CASRMGLAGGNEQFF.

J is TRBJ1-2 and V is TRBV9; no clear D. The CDR3 totals 12 residues. CDR1 and CDR2 (germline): SGDLS, YYNGEE. Trimming removed 3 bases from V and 8 bases from J, with 11 bases in between. The CDR3 nucleotides read TGTGCCAGCAGCGGTAGAGGGATCGGCTACACCTTC. Residues: CASSGRGIGYTF. Combining the CDR3 with reference TRBV9 and TRBJ1-2 gives the whole variable domain DSGVTQTPKHLITATGQRVTLRCSPRSGDLSVYWYQQSLDQGLQFLIQYYNGEERAKGNILERFSAQQFPDLHSELNLSSLELGDSALYFCASSGRGIGYTFGSGTRLTVV.

The chain links TRBV11-2 to TRBJ1-5; D uncertain. V gave up 4 bases and J gave up 4 bases, with 8 bases separating them. The germline gives CDR1 SGHAT, CDR2 FQNNGV. This CDR3 has 13 amino acids. This chain's CDR3 is CASSSKPNQPQHF. CDR3 coding DNA: TGTGCCAGCAGCTCTAAACCTAATCAGCCCCAGCATTTT.

The chain is built from TRBV10-1 and TRBJ1-1, with D uncertain. This CDR3 is 14 amino acids long. V lost 2 bases and J 5 bases, leaving 12 bases between the germline ends. Germline V lookup: CDR1 WNHNN, CDR2 SYGVQD (reference sequence). CDR3 protein: CASSEGGRVTEAFF. In DNA form, the CDR3 reads TGCGCCAGCAGTGAGGGCGGGAGAGTGACTGAAGCTTTCTTT.

The chain carries TRBV6-1 and TRBJ1-1; D remains unclear. The V end was cut by 2 bases, the J end by 0 bases, with 7 bases between. This CDR3 is built from 14 residues. From germline, CDR1 is MNHNS and CDR2 SASEGT. The CDR3 DNA is TGTGCCAGCAGTGAATCGGTAATGAACACTGAAGCTTTCTTT. Its protein product is CASSESVMNTEAFF.

V gene TRBV19 combines with J gene TRBJ1-5, with 7 nucleotides matching TRBD1. Unmatched junction bases numbered 9, after V lost 6 bases and J lost 1 base. The CDR3 consists of 16 residues. The V gene's germline CDR1 is LNHDA and CDR2 SQIVND (reference sequence). In nucleotides, the CDR3 is TGTGCCAGTAGGGGGAGACAGGGAACGAGCAATCAGCCCCAGCATTTT. Encoded protein: CASRGRQGTSNQPQHF.

This clone was seen just once. The chain recombines TRBV10-2 with TRBJ1-2; D unclear. Germline CDR1 WSHSY, CDR2 SAAADI. This CDR3 has 14 residues. The ends were cut back, 0 bases at V and 6 bases at J, with 11 bases in the middle. CDR3 DNA sequence: TGCGCCAGCAGTGAGTCGGGTGGTACCAATGGCTACACCTTC. Residues: CASSESGGTNGYTF.

This rearrangement joins TRBV7-8 to TRBJ1-6; D ambiguous. Germline CDR1 and CDR2: SGHVS and FQNEAQ. Trimming pared 0 bases from V and 0 bases from J, leaving 12 bases between. The CDR3 has 18 residues. In DNA, the CDR3 is TGTGCCAGCAGCTTAGCCGGAGATTTGAGCTCCTATAATTCACCCCTCCACTTT. Its protein is CASSLAGDLSSYNSPLHF.

V and J are TRBV6-1 and TRBJ1-6, with D possibly being TRBD1 (5 bases). CDR3 length: 14 residues. Per the germline V gene, CDR1 is MNHNS and CDR2 is SASEGT. Trimming pared 6 bases from V and 8 bases from J, leaving 14 bases between. CDR3 amino acids: CASSQRDSYSPLHF. The CDR3 DNA is TGTGCCAGCAGCCAACGCGACAGTTATTCACCCCTCCACTTT.

V and J are TRBV5-1 and TRBJ1-1, with D unresolved. This CDR3 is 13 amino acids long. The V gene's germline CDR1 is SGHRS and CDR2 YFSETQ. Trimming cost V 4 bases and J 1 base, with 8 bases left between them. As DNA, the CDR3 is TGCGCCAGCAGCGGTCACCCGAACACTGAAGCTTTCTTT. Residues: CASSGHPNTEAFF.

The chain recombines TRBV2 with TRBJ1-1; no clear D gene. CDR1 and CDR2 (germline): SNHLY, FYNNEI. V was shortened by 6 bases and J by 2 bases, with 13 bases between the two germline ends. This CDR3 has 14 residues. This chain's CDR3 is CASSPVVGNTEAFF. Written as DNA, the CDR3 is TGTGCCAGCAGCCCTGTCGTGGGTAACACTGAAGCTTTCTTT.

The chain recombines TRBV18 with TRBJ1-2, with TRBD1 matching over 7 bases. The junction had 3 bases not matched to a gene; V was cut back by 3 bases and J by 2 bases. Germline V CDR1 and CDR2: KGHSH, LQKENI. CDR3 length: 14 residues. CDR3 sequence (DNA): TGTGCCAGCTCACCGACAGGGCAGAACTATGGCTACACCTTC. This translates into CASSPTGQNYGYTF.

CDR3: CAISKGQGTGEAFF. CDR3 sequence (DNA): TGTGCCATCAGCAAAGGACAGGGGACCGGTGAAGCTTTCTTT. The rearrangement uses TRBV10-3 and TRBJ1-1; TRBD1 matches at 9 bases. Germline V lookup: CDR1 ENHRY, CDR2 SYGVKD. V shed 6 bases, J shed 7 bases, and the junction held 9 bases outside the gene matches. The CDR3 is made up of 14 amino acids.

This chain uses TRBV7-2 with TRBJ1-2; D unclear. Germline CDR1 SGHTA, CDR2 FQGNSA. The CDR3 sequence is 14 residues long. The V end was cut by 2 bases, the J end by 6 bases, with 13 bases between. This chain's CDR3 is CASSLHVGPNGYTF. As DNA, the CDR3 is TGTGCCAGCAGCTTACACGTAGGGCCCAATGGCTACACCTTC.

This chain uses TRBV2 with TRBJ1-2; D is possibly TRBD1 (5 bases). V lost 6 bases and J lost 1, with 12 bases in between. The CDR3 extends over 14 amino acids. Looked up from germline, CDR1 is SNHLY and CDR2 is FYNNEI. The CDR3 DNA reads as TGTGCCAGCAGAACTGACAGCCTTAACTATGGCTACACCTTC. Translated, it gives CASRTDSLNYGYTF.